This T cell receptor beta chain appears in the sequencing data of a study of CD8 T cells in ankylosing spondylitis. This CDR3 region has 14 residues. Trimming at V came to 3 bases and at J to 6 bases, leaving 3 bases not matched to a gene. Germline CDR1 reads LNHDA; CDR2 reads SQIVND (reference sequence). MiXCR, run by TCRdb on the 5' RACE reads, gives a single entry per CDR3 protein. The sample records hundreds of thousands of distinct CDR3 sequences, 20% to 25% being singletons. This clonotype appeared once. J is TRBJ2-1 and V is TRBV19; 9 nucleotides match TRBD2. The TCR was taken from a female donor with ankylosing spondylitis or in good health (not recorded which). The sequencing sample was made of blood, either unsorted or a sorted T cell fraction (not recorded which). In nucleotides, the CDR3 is TGTGCCAGTAGTATGGGACTAGCCTTCAATGAGCAGTTCTTC. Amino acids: CASSMGLAFNEQFF.